The T cell receptor beta chain described here comes from a study of cytomegalovirus exposure and HLA in healthy donors. The PCR employed 60 Vbeta primers together with 13 Jbeta primers. Data came from immunoSEQ multiplex PCR; TCRdb stores just in-frame clones and leaves some out. This sample has about 180,000 clones, with 76% found just once. The CDR3 spans 15 residues. V gave up 7 bases and J gave up 5 bases, with 18 bases separating them. The V gene's germline CDR1 is SNHLY and CDR2 FYNNEI. The TCR sequence derives from a woman in her twenties or thirties in good health and CMV-seropositive. J is TRBJ1-5 and V is TRBV2; D unresolved. Sequencing used PBMCs. The CDR3 DNA is TGTGCCAGCATGACTCGGCTTAGTATGGATCAGCCCCAGCATTTT. It specifies CASMTRLSMDQPQHF.